These 12 T cell receptor beta chains were all obtained from the same sample, sequenced in a study of T cell responses to AZD1222 COVID-19 vaccine. Assay used: immunoSEQ multiplex PCR; TCRdb lists only in-frame clones, some missing. The sample gives 100,000 to 150,000 clones, around nine tenths of which show up once; about 6% is in the top ten. The sample was peripheral blood, taken on day 0 of AZD1222 vaccination. Every receptor here comes from an adult in good health.

This clone was counted a single time. The V and J genes are TRBV3-1 (or the pseudogene TRBV3-2) and TRBJ1-2; D may be TRBD1 (5 bases). CDR3 length equals 15 residues. V lost 5 bases, J lost 5 bases, and 18 bases lay in between. In germline, CDR1 is LGHDT, CDR2 YNNKEL (reference sequence). The CDR3 DNA sequence: TGTGCCAGCAGCTCCCGACAGCCTATTAATTATGGCTACACCTTC. Protein product: CASSSRQPINYGYTF.

V usage is TRBV7-2 and J usage is TRBJ2-7; 11 positions match TRBD1. V lost 5 bases to trimming and J lost 0 bases; unmatched junction nucleotides: 15. The CDR3 covers 19 residues. Germline CDR1 SGHTA, CDR2 FQGNSA. The CDR3 protein is CASSLRGGQGAFVSYEQYF. As DNA, the CDR3 is TGTGCCAGCAGCCTAAGGGGAGGACAGGGGGCTTTCGTCTCCTACGAGCAGTACTTC. Together with reference TRBV7-2 and TRBJ2-7, the CDR3 gives the full variable domain: GAGVSQSPSNKVTEKGKDVELRCDPISGHTALYWYRQSLGQGLEFLIYFQGNSAPDKSGLPSDRFSAERTGGSVSTLTIQRTQQEDSAVYLCASSLRGGQGAFVSYEQYFGPGTRLTVT.

This rearrangement joins TRBV28 to TRBJ1-3; D is uncertain. Germline assignment: CDR1 MDHEN and CDR2 SYDVKM. V was trimmed by 6 bases and J by 3 bases, leaving 18 bases between them. The CDR3 has 16 residues. CDR3: CASSPASVSGGNTIYF. In DNA form, the CDR3 reads TGTGCCAGCAGCCCGGCCTCCGTCTCTGGTGGAAACACCATATATTTT.

This clone was picked up one time. The gene calls are TRBV19 and TRBJ1-1; 8 bases match TRBD1. The junction had 9 bases not matched to a gene; V was cut back by 8 bases and J by 1 base. The CDR3 spans 15 residues. Germline assignment: CDR1 LNHDA and CDR2 SQIVND (reference sequence). CDR3 amino acids: CASGPRTGRNTEAFF. CDR3 nucleotides: TGTGCCAGTGGACCGAGGACAGGGCGGAACACTGAAGCTTTCTTT.

This chain uses TRBV6-5 with TRBJ1-4, with no clear D. Trimming pared 0 bases from V and 3 bases from J, leaving 11 bases between. CDR1 MNHEY and CDR2 SVGAGI come from the germline V gene. This CDR3 spans 16 amino acids. The DNA of the CDR3 is TGTGCCAGCAGTTACTCGGTGTACAGCGCTAATGAAAAACTGTTTTTT. This translates into CASSYSVYSANEKLFF.

The chain recombines TRBV7-9 with TRBJ2-2, with 9 bases fitting TRBD1. V lost 4 bases and J lost 0; bases outside the gene matches: 9. Germline loops: CDR1 SEHNR, CDR2 FQNEAQ (reference sequence). The CDR3 covers 18 residues. The CDR3 DNA sequence: TGTGCCAGCAGCTGGGACAGGGCCCCTTCGTCGAACACCGGGGAGCTGTTTTTT. Its translation: CASSWDRAPSSNTGELFF. Using reference TRBV7-9 and TRBJ2-2 for the parts outside the CDR3, the full variable domain is DTGVSQNPRHKITKRGQNVTFRCDPISEHNRLYWYRQTLGQGPEFLTYFQNEAQLEKSRLLSDRFSAERPKGSFSTLEIQRTEQGDSAMYLCASSWDRAPSSNTGELFFGEGSRLTVL.

The genes are TRBV6-5 and TRBJ1-2; D is undetermined. The germline CDR1 and CDR2 sequences are MNHEY and SVGAGI. With 4 bases removed from V and 8 bases from J, the gap between germline ends came to 11 bases. CDR3 length: 12 amino acids. The CDR3 sequence is CASSFDKKGYTF. CDR3 in DNA: TGTGCCAGCAGTTTTGACAAAAAGGGCTACACCTTC.

J is TRBJ1-6 and V is TRBV6-5; 7 bases agree with TRBD1. The CDR3 extends over 15 amino acids. Germline CDR1 reads MNHEY; CDR2 reads SVGAGI. The ends lost 0 bases at V and 6 bases at J; junction bases unmatched: 2. The CDR3, as DNA: TGTGCCAGCAGTTACTCGGGACAGACTAATTCACCCCTCCACTTT. It translates to CASSYSGQTNSPLHF.

The genes are TRBV3-1 (or the pseudogene TRBV3-2) and TRBJ1-1; D not certain. Looked up from germline, CDR1 is LGHDT and CDR2 is YNNKEL (reference sequence). Trimming shortened V by 3 bases and J by 4 bases, and 15 bases separated the two germline ends. The CDR3 has 15 residues. CDR3 sequence reads: CASSHRITRPTEAFF. In nucleotides, the CDR3 is TGTGCCAGCAGCCACCGGATTACAAGGCCCACTGAAGCTTTCTTT.

This clone was picked up a small number of times. The CDR3 DNA follows: TGCGCCAGCAGACCCCGGACAGGGTTAGATACGCAGTATTTT. It encodes CASRPRTGLDTQYF. The V and J genes are TRBV5-1 and TRBJ2-3; TRBD1 aligns across 8 bases. Germline assignment: CDR1 SGHRS and CDR2 YFSETQ. The CDR3 is 14 amino acids. With 5 bases clipped from V and 5 bases from J, the junction kept 7 bases outside the gene matches.

The V call is TRBV5-4, the J call TRBJ1-1; D possibly corresponds to TRBD1 (6 bases). The germline gives CDR1 SGHNT, CDR2 YYREEE (reference sequence). CDR3 length: 14 residues. V lost 4 bases and J lost 1, with 11 bases in between. CDR3 amino acids: CASSKDSQNTEAFF. The CDR3 DNA reads TGTGCCAGCAGCAAGGACAGTCAGAACACTGAAGCTTTCTTT.

This clone appeared a single time. J is TRBJ1-2 and V is TRBV11-2; TRBD1 might be the D (6 bases). Germline V CDR1 and CDR2: SGHAT, FQNNGV. The CDR3 spans 13 residues. The germline V and J ends were trimmed by 2 bases and 7 bases, with 11 bases remaining between them. CDR3 loop: CASSLRGIGGYTF. DNA of the CDR3: TGTGCCAGCAGCTTAAGGGGGATAGGTGGCTACACCTTC.